The source of this T cell receptor beta chain is a study of response to subunit inactivated influenza vaccine. This clonotype has just a few counts. What it binds is unknown. TCRdb passed the RT-PCR reads through MiXCR, listing each CDR3 protein once. This sample carries about 780,000 distinct CDR3 sequences, less than 20% of them seen once, and the ten largest clones take about a tenth. Study-level points and caveats: The authors suggested that every seasonal influenza vaccination recruits few new T cells.

V was clipped by 2 bases and J by 6 bases, with 16 bases between them. The germline V gene has CDR1 DFQATT and CDR2 SNEGSKA (reference sequence). The CDR3 has 14 residues. The source material was PBMCs from blood, sampled 4 to 6 days after vaccination. The rearrangement links TRBV20-1 to TRBJ1-2, with D tentatively TRBD1 (5 bases). This receptor was taken from a man in his fifties who received an inactivated influenza vaccine. The DNA of the CDR3 is TGCAGTGCTAGACGGGGACTCTCTGGGGATGGCTACACCTTC. It codes for CSARRGLSGDGYTF.